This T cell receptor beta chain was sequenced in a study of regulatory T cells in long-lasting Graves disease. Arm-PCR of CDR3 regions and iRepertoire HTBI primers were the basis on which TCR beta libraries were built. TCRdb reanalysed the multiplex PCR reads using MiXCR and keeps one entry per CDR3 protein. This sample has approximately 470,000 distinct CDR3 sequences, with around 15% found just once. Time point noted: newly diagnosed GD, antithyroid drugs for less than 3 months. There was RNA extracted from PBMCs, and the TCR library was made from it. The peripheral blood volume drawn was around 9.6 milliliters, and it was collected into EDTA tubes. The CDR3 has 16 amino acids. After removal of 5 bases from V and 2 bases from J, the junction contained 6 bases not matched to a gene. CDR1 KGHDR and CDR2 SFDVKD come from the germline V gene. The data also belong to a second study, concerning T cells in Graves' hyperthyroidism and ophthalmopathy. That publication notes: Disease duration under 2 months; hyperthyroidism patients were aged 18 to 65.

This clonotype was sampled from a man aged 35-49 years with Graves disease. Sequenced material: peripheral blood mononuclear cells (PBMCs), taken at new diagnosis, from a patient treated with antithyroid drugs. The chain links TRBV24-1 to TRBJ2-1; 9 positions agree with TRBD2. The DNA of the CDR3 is TGTGCCACCAGTGTGTCTAGCGGGAACCCCTACAATGAGCAGTTCTTC. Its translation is CATSVSSGNPYNEQFF.